This T cell receptor beta chain was recovered during a study of regulatory T cells in long-lasting Graves disease. This clonotype was picked up many times. HTBI primers from iRepertoire and Arm-PCR of CDR3 regions yielded the TCR beta libraries. One entry per CDR3 protein, called by TCRdb with MiXCR from the multiplex PCR reads. The sample holds some 500,000 distinct CDR3 sequences, 15% to 20% seen once. The time point is: newly diagnosed GD, antithyroid drugs for less than 3 months. From RNA extracted from PBMCs, the TCR library was made. J gave up 1 base and V 6 bases, and 9 bases lay outside the gene matches. This CDR3 contains 16 residues. CDR1 is MNHNS and CDR2 is SASEGT in the germline V gene. These data also formed part of another study, on T cells in Graves' hyperthyroidism and ophthalmopathy.

The gene calls are TRBV6-1 and TRBJ2-3; 8 positions match TRBD1. The starting material was peripheral blood mononuclear cells (PBMCs), obtained at new diagnosis, from a patient treated with antithyroid drugs. This sequence was found in a woman aged 35-60 years with Graves disease. The CDR3 coding sequence is TGTGCCAGCAGCTCGCGACAGGGGATGGGCACAGATACGCAGTATTTT. Translating gives CASSSRQGMGTDTQYF.